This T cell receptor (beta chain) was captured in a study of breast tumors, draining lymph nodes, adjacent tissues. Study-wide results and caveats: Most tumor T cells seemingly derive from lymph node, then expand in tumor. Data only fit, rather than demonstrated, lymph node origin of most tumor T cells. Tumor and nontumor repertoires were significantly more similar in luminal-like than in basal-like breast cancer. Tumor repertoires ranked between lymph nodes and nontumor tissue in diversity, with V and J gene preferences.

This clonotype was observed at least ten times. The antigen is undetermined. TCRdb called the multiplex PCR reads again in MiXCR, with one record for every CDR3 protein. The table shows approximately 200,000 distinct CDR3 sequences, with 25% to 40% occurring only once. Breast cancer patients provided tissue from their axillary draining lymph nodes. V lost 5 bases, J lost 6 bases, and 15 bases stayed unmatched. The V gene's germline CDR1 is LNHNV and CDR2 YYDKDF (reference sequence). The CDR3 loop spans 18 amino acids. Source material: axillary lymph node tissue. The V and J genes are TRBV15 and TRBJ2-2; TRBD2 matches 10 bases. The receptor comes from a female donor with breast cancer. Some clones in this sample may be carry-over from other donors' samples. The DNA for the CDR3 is TGTGCCACCAGCCTTCCGGGTAGCGGGGGGCTCGTCGCCGGGGAGCTGTTTTTT. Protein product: CATSLPGSGGLVAGELFF.